The present TCR beta chain was sequenced within a study of T-cell reconstitution after alpha-beta-depleted transplantation in children. Study-level points and caveats: From surviving recipient T cells and thymic progenitors came the high day-60 TCRbeta diversity observed in some patients. A year post-transplant, T-cell counts and diversity derived mostly from newly produced T cells. Several hundred graft clones that had expanded were reportedly the source of alpha-beta T cells about two months after transplant.

Unique molecular identifiers were incorporated during preparation of the TCRbeta library. TCRdb processed the PCR reads anew with MiXCR; each CDR3 protein has one entry. The table lists 700,000 to 850,000 distinct CDR3 sequences, 15% to 20% of them singletons. To note about this clonotype: The antigen is unknown.

The CDR3 covers 17 residues. V dropped 2 bases and J dropped 1 base, with 16 bases sitting between them. CDR1 MNHEY and CDR2 SVGAGI come from the germline V gene. The material was PBMCs, mostly from graft donor cells, obtained 360 days after TCRalphabeta/CD19-depleted stem cell transplant. The chain recombines TRBV6-5 with TRBJ2-3; a weak D match, TRBD1 (6 bases). This TCR came from a male patient between 10 and 17 years old who had a stem cell transplant for acute lymphoblastic leukemia, so the T cells may come from the graft donor. The CDR3 DNA follows: TGTGCCAGCAGTTACCCCTTTAGGGGGAGTGGCACAGATACGCAGTATTTT. Its translation is CASSYPFRGSGTDTQYF.